This T cell receptor (beta chain) was recovered during a study of regulatory T cells in long-lasting Graves disease (dated by TCRdb to the early 2020s). Turning to the overall study: Antithyroid drugs had been taken for less than 3 months by newly diagnosed Graves' disease patients. Patients with persistent Graves' disease were compared with patients with newly diagnosed Graves' disease using TCR sequencing and RNA sequencing of peripheral blood. The study was registered as a clinical trial and conducted in China. A total of around 35 samples underwent TCR sequencing: some 13 from persistent and around 20 from newly diagnosed Graves' disease patients. Results and caveats for the whole study, not just this receptor: The study examined only peripheral blood because the primary lesion, thyroid tissue, could not be accessed. Sequencing and analysis were limited to the TCR beta chain. Persistent disease showed preferential use of TRBV28, TRBJ1-2 and TRBJ2-5, whereas newly diagnosed disease favored TRBV20-1 and TRBJ2-1. Compared with newly diagnosed patients, patients with persistent Graves' disease had lower TCR Shannon entropy and fewer highly expanded clones, which suggests clonal expansion. A larger number of public clonotypes was shared among persistent patients (around 3,000) than among newly diagnosed patients (approximately 1,000). The small sample size was acknowledged by the authors as a limitation that may reduce accuracy.

This clonotype has at least ten counts. Its cognate antigen has yet to be identified. No much larger clonotype is one base removed from it; base qualities were not supplied. The cysteine opens and the phenylalanine closes a CDR3 of 14 amino acids. Only the CDR3 portion is preserved as DNA: 42 bases, with reading frame beginning at the first base. V is cut back by 4 bases and J by 8 bases, with 6 bases in the junction unmatched. Sequences KGHDR (CDR1) and SFDVKD (CDR2) are obtained from the germline V gene. Libraries were built with multiplex PCR. The instrument was an Illumina HiSeq 4000. iRepertoire HTBI primers and Arm-PCR amplification of CDR3 regions were used to construct TCR beta libraries. PCR products were gel purified before sequencing. The study's own analysis went as follows. Gene usage analysis of CDR3 amino acid clonotypes relied on the roughly 60 TRBV and around 13 TRBJ segments identified across samples. Filtered high-quality paired reads were merged into contigs using COPE and FqMerger. Contigs were aligned with BLAST to IMGT TRBV, TRBD and TRBJ reference genes, and CDR3 was defined per IMGT. Clonotypes above 0.1% frequency were classified as highly expanded clones. Repertoire diversity was measured by Shannon entropy, and V-J evenness by the Gini coefficient. A clonotype was considered public if more than one individual shared it. TCRdb reworked the public reads: Q25 trimming with fastp, MiXCR clone assembly, productive beta chains retained. Rows with one shared CDR3 protein collapse into an entry with the most common genes and DNA. The V and J calls were not made by the authors but by TCRdb's processing. The sample data list approximately 300,000 distinct CDR3 sequences, and 15% to 20% of these were observed just once. The top ten clonotypes cover roughly 40% of the sample.

In light of the paper, this sample's time point label describes: newly diagnosed GD, antithyroid drugs for less than 3 months. For both TCR sequencing and RNA sequencing, RNA was extracted from PBMCs in TRIzol. Graves' disease was diagnosed according to American Thyroid Association guidelines. Recruitment of patients was carried out at an endocrinology department in Xi'an, China. Each patient gave about 9.1 milliliters of peripheral blood, collected in an EDTA anticoagulant tube. Ficoll Paque Plus density gradient separation was used to isolate PBMCs, and no further T cell sorting was done. An Agilent 2100 Bioanalyzer and agarose gel were used to check RNA quality, and a NanoDrop 2000 was used to measure RNA concentration.

Specimen: peripheral blood mononuclear cells (PBMCs), collected at new diagnosis, from a patient treated with antithyroid drugs. This clonotype was obtained from a female donor with Graves disease. Rearrangement joined TRBV24-1 to TRBJ1-5, and 8 junctional nucleotides match TRBD1. CDR3 loop: CATSEVDREKPQHF. The nucleotide sequence reads as follows: TGTGCCACCAGTGAGGTGGACAGGGAGAAGCCCCAGCATTTT.